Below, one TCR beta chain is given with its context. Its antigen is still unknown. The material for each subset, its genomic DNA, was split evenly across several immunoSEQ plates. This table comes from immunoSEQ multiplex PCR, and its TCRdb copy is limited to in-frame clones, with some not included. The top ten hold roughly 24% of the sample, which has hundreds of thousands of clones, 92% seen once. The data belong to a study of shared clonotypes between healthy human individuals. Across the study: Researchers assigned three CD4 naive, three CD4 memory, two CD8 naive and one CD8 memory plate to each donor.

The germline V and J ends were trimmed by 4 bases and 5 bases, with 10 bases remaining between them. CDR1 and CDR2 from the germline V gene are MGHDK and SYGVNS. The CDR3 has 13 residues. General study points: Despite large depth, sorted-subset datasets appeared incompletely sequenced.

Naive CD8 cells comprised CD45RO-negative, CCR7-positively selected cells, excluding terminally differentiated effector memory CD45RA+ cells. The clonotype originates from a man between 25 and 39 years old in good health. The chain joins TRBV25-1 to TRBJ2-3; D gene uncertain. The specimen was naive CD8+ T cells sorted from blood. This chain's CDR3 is CASSVSLGDTQYF. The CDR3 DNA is TGTGCCAGCAGTGTCTCCTTAGGAGATACGCAGTATTTT. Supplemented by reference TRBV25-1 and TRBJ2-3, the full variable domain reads EADIYQTPRYLVIGTGKKITLECSQTMGHDKMYWYQQDPGMELHLIHYSYGVNSTEKGDLSSESTVSRIRTEHFPLTLESARPSHTSQYLCASSVSLGDTQYFGPGTRLTVL.